The 12 T cell receptor beta chains presented below share a single source sample, sequenced in a study of blood T cell repertoires in COVID-19. Produced via immunoSEQ multiplex PCR; TCRdb's table is partial and in-frame only. The table has around 150,000 clones, just under 95% seen once. The sequenced sample consisted of peripheral blood. These receptors were collected from a woman aged 45-65 years with acute or convalescent COVID-19.

The chain combines TRBV28 with TRBJ1-2, with TRBD1 matching over 7 bases. With 5 bases clipped from V and 4 bases from J, the junction kept 7 bases outside the gene matches. The V gene's germline CDR1 is MDHEN and CDR2 SYDVKM. CDR3 length: 14 residues. Written as DNA, the CDR3 is TGTGCCAGCAGTCAGCCGGGACAGAGCTATGGCTACACCTTC. Its protein is CASSQPGQSYGYTF.

The chain is built from TRBV19 and TRBJ1-3; TRBD1 might be the D (5 bases). V was cut by 5 bases and J by 0 bases, with 14 bases left in between. The CDR3 has 16 amino acids. Germline V lookup: CDR1 LNHDA, CDR2 SQIVND (reference sequence). CDR3 protein: CASSSDRSGSGNTIYF. CDR3 sequence (DNA): TGTGCCAGTAGTTCTGACAGATCCGGCTCTGGAAACACCATATATTTT. Full variable domain (outside the CDR3, taken from reference TRBV19 and TRBJ1-3): DGGITQSPKYLFRKEGQNVTLSCEQNLNHDAMYWYRQDPGQGLRLIYYSQIVNDFQKGDIAEGYSVSREKKESFPLTVTSAQKNPTAFYLCASSSDRSGSGNTIYFGEGSWLTVV.

V is TRBV19 and J is TRBJ2-1, with 7 bases matching TRBD1. The germline gives CDR1 LNHDA, CDR2 SQIVND (reference sequence). The V gene end was trimmed by 2 bases and the J gene end by 8 bases; junction bases not matched to a gene: 3. The CDR3 consists of 13 residues. The chain's CDR3 is CASSIWQGDEQFF. CDR3 DNA sequence: TGTGCCAGTAGTATATGGCAGGGGGATGAGCAGTTCTTC.

The chain is built from TRBV3-1 (or the pseudogene TRBV3-2) and TRBJ1-1; TRBD1 is a possible D gene (5 bases). CDR1 is LGHDT, CDR2 YNNKEL, per germline (reference sequence). The V gene lost 2 bases and the J gene lost 0 bases, with 16 bases spanning the gap. CDR3 length equals 17 residues. CDR3 DNA: TGTGCCAGCAGCCAAAGGCAGGGAATAGTGATGAACACTGAAGCTTTCTTT. Its translation is CASSQRQGIVMNTEAFF.

The chain couples TRBV19 to TRBJ1-5; tentative D call: TRBD1 (5 bases). Germline V gives CDR1 LNHDA, CDR2 SQIVND (reference sequence). CDR3 length: 14 residues. Trimming shortened V by 8 bases and J by 0 bases, and 11 bases separated the two germline ends. DNA for the CDR3: TGTGCCAGTGCCGGACATGTTAGCAATCAGCCCCAGCATTTT. This translates into CASAGHVSNQPQHF.

This clone is a singleton in its sample. J is TRBJ2-4 and V is TRBV27; weak D call: TRBD2 (5 bases). This CDR3 spans 12 amino acids. V lost 6 bases and J 12 bases, leaving 15 bases between the germline ends. The germline V gene has CDR1 MNHEY and CDR2 SMNVEV (reference sequence). The CDR3 region is CASRDSPGSQYF. In DNA, the CDR3 is TGTGCCAGCAGGGACTCTCCTGGGAGTCAGTACTTC.

V and J are TRBV19 and TRBJ2-1; 7 nucleotides line up with TRBD2. Germline-derived CDR1 and CDR2 are LNHDA and SQIVND (reference sequence). The CDR3 spans 16 residues. V shed 6 bases and J 8 bases; nucleotides not matched to a gene: 16. The CDR3: CASSPSGRRGWDEQFF. CDR3 coding DNA: TGTGCCAGTAGCCCCTCCGGGAGGCGCGGTTGGGATGAGCAGTTCTTC.

The rearrangement joins TRBV5-4 to TRBJ1-2; D is perhaps TRBD1 (6 bases). V lost 6 bases and J lost 8, with 20 bases in between. CDR3 size: 14 residues. From germline, CDR1 is SGHNT and CDR2 YYREEE (reference sequence). The CDR3 DNA is TGTGCCAGCACCACGTGGGGGGGGGCGAAGGGCTACACCTTC. Amino acid sequence: CASTTWGGAKGYTF.

This clone has only one observation. In nucleotides, the CDR3 is TGTGCCAGCTCACCAGAGGGAGTTAGCAATCAGCCCCAGCATTTT. It codes for CASSPEGVSNQPQHF. The chain uses TRBV18 and TRBJ1-5; D not resolved. Germline V gives CDR1 KGHSH, CDR2 LQKENI. Deletions cut 2 bases from V and 0 bases from J, with 8 bases between. CDR3 length: 15 residues.

This chain uses TRBV7-2 with TRBJ2-7, with a weak D call TRBD1 (5 bases). Trimming removed 3 bases at V and 3 bases at J, with 6 bases between. This CDR3 spans 12 amino acids. CDR1 is SGHTA, CDR2 FQGNSA, per germline. The CDR3 nucleotides read TGTGCCAGCAGCTTGACAGTCTACGAGCAGTACTTC. This translates into CASSLTVYEQYF.

V usage is TRBV19 and J usage is TRBJ1-5, with D maybe TRBD1 (6 bases). Trimming shortened V by 3 bases and J by 2 bases, and 11 bases separated the two germline ends. The germline gives CDR1 LNHDA, CDR2 SQIVND (reference sequence). The CDR3 length is 15 residues. In DNA form, the CDR3 reads TGTGCCAGTAGTATCACCAGGGGTGGCAATCAGCCCCAGCATTTT. Translating gives CASSITRGGNQPQHF.

This clone showed up just once. This rearrangement joins TRBV28 to TRBJ2-1; D call uncertain. Looked up from germline, CDR1 is MDHEN and CDR2 is SYDVKM. Trimming left V 4 bases short and J 0 bases short, with 16 bases between. This CDR3 has 17 amino acids. The DNA of the CDR3 is TGTGCCAGCAGTTACCCTATAACTATGAGCTCCTACAATGAGCAGTTCTTC. Translated: CASSYPITMSSYNEQFF.